The clone carrying this T cell receptor (beta chain) appeared a few times. As yet, its antigen is unknown. This entry belongs to a study of post-analysis software for immune sequencing data. Study observations and caveats: Elevated frequency relative to controls characterized several TRBV segments in patients, TRBV5-6, TRBV5-1 and TRBV20-1 among them.

The germline V gene encodes CDR1 SGHRS and CDR2 YFSETQ. V was clipped by 7 bases and J by 1 base, with 14 bases between them. There are 14 residues in the CDR3. Incorporated into the TCR beta cDNA libraries were unique molecular identifiers, which served to reduce PCR and sequencing biases. TCRdb processed the PCR reads anew with MiXCR; each CDR3 protein has one entry. Among about 820,000 distinct CDR3 sequences listed, 53% were seen once. The TCR originated in a girl aged 10-17 years with multiple sclerosis. The chain uses TRBV5-1 and TRBJ2-5; D is perhaps TRBD1 (6 bases). The material sequenced was blood. The CDR3 coding sequence is TGCGCCAGCGGCCCCACAGGGCCCCAAGAGACCCAGTACTTC. Translated, it gives CASGPTGPQETQYF.